The 32 T cell receptor beta chains listed next were all sequenced from one sample in a study of radiation and T cells in renal cell carcinoma. The method was immunoSEQ multiplex PCR; TCRdb's version includes in-frame clones alone and lacks a portion of them. The sample includes some 80,000 clones, roughly 80% seen only once; the top ten take 2% to 3%. Time point: blood 4 weeks post-SBRT, at nephrectomy. Specified treatment: 15 Gy SBRT to primary tumor, nephrectomy 4 weeks later. The sequencing used blood, collected from a patient whose treatment included radiotherapy and nephrectomy. The receptors originated from an older woman with renal cell carcinoma.

V and J are TRBV6-1 and TRBJ1-2; D is ambiguous. Germline V gene sequence: CDR1 MNHNS, CDR2 SASEGT. The V end was cut by 1 base, the J end by 5 bases, with 8 bases between. This CDR3 spans 13 amino acids. The CDR3 nucleotides are TGTGCCAGCAGTGAAGGGTATGGATATGGCTACACCTTC. It codes for CASSEGYGYGYTF.

V is TRBV28 and J is TRBJ1-1; D might be TRBD1 (5 bases). The CDR3 is 13 amino acids. Germline lookup yields CDR1 MDHEN and CDR2 SYDVKM. Trimming removed 6 bases at V and 0 bases at J, with 8 bases between. CDR3 DNA: TGTGCCAGCAGCCGGACATTGAACACTGAAGCTTTCTTT. Amino acid sequence: CASSRTLNTEAFF.

The V call is TRBV7-3, the J call TRBJ2-5, with 7 bases that match TRBD1. Germline CDR1 and CDR2: SGHTA and FQGTGA. J gave up 2 bases and V 5 bases, and 2 bases lay outside the gene matches. The CDR3 totals 13 residues. The chain's CDR3 is CASSRGQQETQYF. CDR3 sequence (DNA): TGTGCCAGCAGCAGGGGACAGCAAGAGACCCAGTACTTC.

This clone came up once. The V gene is TRBV6-5, the J gene TRBJ1-2; D remains ambiguous. Deletions cut 4 bases from V and 4 bases from J, with 13 bases between. Germline loops: CDR1 MNHEY, CDR2 SVGAGI. This CDR3 is built from 14 residues. CDR3 sequence reads: CASSSAPRGYGYTF. CDR3 in DNA: TGTGCCAGCAGTTCGGCCCCACGGGGCTATGGCTACACCTTC.

This chain links TRBV23-1 with TRBJ1-1; 7 bases map to TRBD1. TRBV23-1 is identified as an open reading frame with a role that is uncertain. The CDR3 has 13 amino acids. The V gene end was trimmed by 8 bases and the J gene end by 4 bases; junction bases not matched to a gene: 7. The CDR3 region is CASGHRGSTEAFF. The CDR3 bases are TGCGCCAGCGGACACAGGGGATCCACTGAAGCTTTCTTT.

The rearrangement uses TRBV19 and TRBJ2-3; D is undetermined. CDR1 and CDR2 from the germline V gene are LNHDA and SQIVND (reference sequence). The CDR3 consists of 13 residues. Trimming took 1 base from V and 3 from J, leaving 5 bases between them. The CDR3 sequence: CASSIGQTDTQYF. CDR3 in DNA: TGTGCCAGTAGTATAGGCCAGACAGATACGCAGTATTTT.

The chain has TRBV13 and TRBJ2-3; D gene ambiguous. V was shortened by 2 bases and J by 2 bases, with 17 bases between the two germline ends. The CDR3 is made up of 17 amino acids. CDR1 and CDR2 from the germline V gene are PRHDT and FYEKMQ (reference sequence). DNA of the CDR3: TGTGCCAGCAGCTTAATAAAGGGAAACCTAGACACAGATACGCAGTATTTT. This encodes CASSLIKGNLDTDTQYF.

Of note for this clone: Sequence at one end of the junction differs from germline and may be a read error. Other nucleotide sequences from this sample produce the same CDR3. CDR3 protein: CASSDRTGSYGYTF. The CDR3 DNA follows: TGTGCCAGCAGTGACCGGACGGGGAGTTATGGCTACACTTTC. This chain joins TRBV6-4 and TRBJ1-2; D unresolved. Germline V gene lookup returns CDR1 MRHNA and CDR2 SNTAGT. The CDR3 extends over 14 amino acids.

The chain couples TRBV27 to TRBJ1-2; the D gene is possibly TRBD1 (5 bases). Germline values: CDR1 MNHEY, CDR2 SMNVEV (reference sequence). This CDR3 contains 18 residues. Trimming removed 3 bases at V and 3 bases at J, with 23 bases between. This CDR3 reads CASSFIGPGQGSYYGYTF. The CDR3 DNA sequence: TGTGCCAGCAGTTTTATAGGCCCCGGGCAGGGCAGCTACTATGGCTACACCTTC.

This clone has a handful of counts. This chain uses TRBV30 with TRBJ1-1; the D is unclear. This CDR3 region has 12 residues. Germline assignment: CDR1 GTSNPN and CDR2 SVGIG (reference sequence). Trimming shortened V by 3 bases and J by 8 bases, and 13 bases separated the two germline ends. The CDR3 nucleotides read TGTGCCTGGAGCCCACGGGAGTCAGAAGCTTTCTTT. As protein: CAWSPRESEAFF.

The chain couples TRBV29-1 to TRBJ2-3, with 9 bases fitting TRBD1. Per germline, CDR1 SQVTM and CDR2 ANQGSEA. V lost 2 bases and J lost 3; bases outside the gene matches: 9. The CDR3 is 16 residues long. The CDR3 loop reads CSVEHTGGIATDTQYF. CDR3 nucleotide sequence: TGCAGCGTTGAACACACAGGGGGCATCGCAACAGATACGCAGTATTTT.

The gene calls are TRBV4-2 and TRBJ1-5; weak D call: TRBD1 (6 bases). The CDR3 covers 15 residues. Looked up from germline, CDR1 is LGHNA and CDR2 is YNFKEQ. The V gene lost 1 base and the J gene lost 5 bases, with 12 bases spanning the gap. As DNA, the CDR3 is TGTGCCAGCAGCCAAGGCCAGGACAGCGATCAGCCCCAGCATTTT. Translated: CASSQGQDSDQPQHF.

This clone has only a few counts. This chain connects TRBV28 to TRBJ1-1, with D possibly matching TRBD1 (5 bases). Trimming removed 11 bases at V and 1 base at J, with 17 bases between. CDR1 is MDHEN and CDR2 is SYDVKM in the germline V gene. This CDR3 has 14 residues. CDR3 protein: CAGKAGVRNTEAFF. In nucleotides, the CDR3 is TGTGCCGGGAAGGCGGGGGTTCGGAACACTGAAGCTTTCTTT.

In its sample, this clone was seen once. This chain uses TRBV28 with TRBJ1-5; the match to TRBD1 covers 7 bases. The V and J ends lost 3 bases and 0 bases, in that order; junction bases with no gene match: 11. In germline, CDR1 is MDHEN, CDR2 SYDVKM. This CDR3 is built from 18 residues. CDR3 region: CASSLARTGVYSNQPQHF. Written as DNA, the CDR3 is TGTGCCAGCAGTTTGGCCAGGACAGGCGTTTATAGCAATCAGCCCCAGCATTTT.

This clone was seen a few times. The rearrangement uses TRBV7-3 and TRBJ2-2; 9 bases align to TRBD2. Germline lookup yields CDR1 SGHTA and CDR2 FQGTGA. The trim removed 1 base at V and 1 base at J, leaving 13 bases unmatched. The CDR3 sequence is 20 residues long. The CDR3 is CASSLRGSGRLIRNTGELFF. The CDR3 nucleotides are TGTGCCAGCAGCTTAAGAGGTAGCGGGAGATTAATTAGGAACACCGGGGAGCTGTTTTTT.

The gene calls are TRBV30 and TRBJ1-5; TRBD1 matches at 7 bases. The CDR3 is 17 residues long. Trimming at V came to 2 bases and at J to 6 bases, leaving 16 bases not matched to a gene. Germline V gene lookup returns CDR1 GTSNPN and CDR2 SVGIG (reference sequence). Here the CDR3 reads CAWSRGSTGLGIQPQHF. In nucleotides, the CDR3 is TGTGCCTGGAGTCGAGGATCGACAGGGTTGGGAATTCAGCCCCAGCATTTT. Full variable domain (rest looked up from reference TRBV30 and TRBJ1-5): SQTIHQWPATLVQPVGSPLSLECTVEGTSNPNLYWYRQAAGRGLQLLFYSVGIGQISSEVPQNLSASRPQDRQFILSSKKLLLSDSGFYLCAWSRGSTGLGIQPQHFGDGTRLSIL.

This rearrangement joins TRBV19 to TRBJ2-2; tentative D call: TRBD2 (6 bases). The length of the CDR3 is 17 residues. V lost 8 bases and J lost 3, with 22 bases in between. CDR1 is LNHDA, CDR2 SQIVND, per germline (reference sequence). CDR3 DNA sequence: TGTGCCAGTTCCGACTGGGACTGGGCGAAGGACACCGGGGAGCTGTTTTTT. This encodes CASSDWDWAKDTGELFF.

The chain combines TRBV9 with TRBJ1-3, with D uncertain. The CDR3 is made up of 15 amino acids. Germline values: CDR1 SGDLS, CDR2 YYNGEE. V lost 0 bases and J 0 bases, leaving 7 bases between the germline ends. This CDR3 is CASSVVGSSGNTIYF. The CDR3 nucleotides read TGTGCCAGCAGCGTAGTAGGGAGCTCTGGAAACACCATATATTTT.

This clone was counted once. The chain couples TRBV5-1 to TRBJ2-7, with D uncertain. V shed 5 bases and J shed 2 bases, with 8 bases lying between them. Germline CDR1 reads SGHRS; CDR2 reads YFSETQ. The CDR3 length is 12 residues. The CDR3 DNA reads TGCGCCAGCAGTCGAATGGCCTACGAGCAGTACTTC. Its translation: CASSRMAYEQYF.

V and J are TRBV11-2 and TRBJ2-6; D might be TRBD2 (5 bases). The length of the CDR3 is 15 residues. From germline, CDR1 is SGHAT and CDR2 FQNNGV. Trimming removed 2 bases from V and 2 bases from J, with 7 bases in between. This chain's CDR3 is CASSLRLTGANVLTF. CDR3 nucleotides: TGTGCCAGCAGCTTAAGACTAACTGGGGCCAACGTCCTGACTTTC.

The chain is built from TRBV4-1 and TRBJ2-5, with TRBD1 identical over 9 bases. Germline CDR1 is MGHRA and CDR2 is YSYEKL. The J segment lost 5 bases and the V segment lost 5 bases, leaving 9 bases of the junction unmatched. The CDR3 length is 15 residues. CDR3 bases: TGCGCCAGCAGCTCCACGACAGGGGGGGAGGAGACCCAGTACTTC. It is translated as CASSSTTGGEETQYF.

The chain uses TRBV5-1 and TRBJ1-6; 10 bases match TRBD1. Germline V gene sequence: CDR1 SGHRS, CDR2 YFSETQ. Losses at the gene ends were 0 bases for V and 7 bases for J; bases not matched to a gene: 1. The CDR3 spans 15 residues. CDR3 loop: CASSLEGQGNSPLHF. Here the CDR3 DNA reads TGCGCCAGCAGCTTGGAGGGACAGGGGAATTCACCCCTCCACTTT.

The chain's CDR3 is CASTSSTANTGELFF. The CDR3 bases are TGTGCCAGCACCTCTAGTACAGCGAACACCGGGGAGCTGTTTTTT. This sequence joins TRBV2 and TRBJ2-2; no clear D gene. The CDR3 sequence is 15 residues long. CDR1 is SNHLY, CDR2 FYNNEI, per germline. V lost 7 bases and J 0 bases, leaving 12 bases between the germline ends. The variable domain in full, completed from reference TRBV2 and TRBJ2-2, reads EPEVTQTPSHQVTQMGQEVILRCVPISNHLYFYWYRQILGQKVEFLVSFYNNEISEKSEIFDDQFSVERPDGSNFTLKIRSTKLEDSAMYFCASTSSTANTGELFFGEGSRLTVL.

The genes are TRBV6-6 and TRBJ1-5; 7 nucleotides line up with TRBD1. V shed 7 bases, J shed 7 bases, and the junction held 10 bases outside the gene matches. The CDR3 length is 14 residues. Germline loops: CDR1 MNHNY, CDR2 SVGAGI (reference sequence). In DNA form, the CDR3 reads TGTGCCAGCAATCCGACAGGGCCCAGCCAGCCCCAGCATTTT. This codes for CASNPTGPSQPQHF.

The rearrangement uses TRBV6-6 and TRBJ1-2; D ambiguous. V shed 6 bases and J shed 3 bases, with 8 bases lying between them. Per the germline V gene, CDR1 is MNHNY and CDR2 is SVGAGI (reference sequence). This CDR3 has 12 residues. Written as DNA, the CDR3 is TGTGCCAGCAGGAAACGTGACTATGGCTACACCTTC. This sequence encodes CASRKRDYGYTF.

V is TRBV6-6 and J is TRBJ1-3; D is unclear. The CDR3 covers 16 residues. Per the germline V gene, CDR1 is MNHNY and CDR2 is SVGAGI (reference sequence). V dropped 2 bases and J dropped 1 base, with 12 bases sitting between them. The CDR3 DNA reads TGTGCCAGCAGTTACGCAGAATTAAGTTCTGGAAACACCATATATTTT. Its translation: CASSYAELSSGNTIYF.

This chain links TRBV19 with TRBJ1-4; D is uncertain. The CDR3 loop spans 12 amino acids. Germline V lookup: CDR1 LNHDA, CDR2 SQIVND (reference sequence). The V end was cut by 7 bases, the J end by 8 bases, with 11 bases between. As DNA, the CDR3 is TGTGCCAGTACCCGAGGCGTGGAAAAACTGTTTTTT. The encoded protein is CASTRGVEKLFF. Full variable domain (rest looked up from reference TRBV19 and TRBJ1-4): DGGITQSPKYLFRKEGQNVTLSCEQNLNHDAMYWYRQDPGQGLRLIYYSQIVNDFQKGDIAEGYSVSREKKESFPLTVTSAQKNPTAFYLCASTRGVEKLFFGSGTQLSVL.

The rearrangement links TRBV4-3 to TRBJ1-4, with TRBD1 matching over 9 bases. With 0 bases clipped from V and 8 bases from J, the junction kept 4 bases outside the gene matches. CDR1 is LGHNA, CDR2 YSLEER, per germline. CDR3 length: 15 residues. The CDR3, as DNA: TGCGCCAGCAGCCAAGAGGGGACAGGGAAGGAAAAACTGTTTTTT. Protein sequence: CASSQEGTGKEKLFF.

This clone appeared once. J is TRBJ2-3 and V is TRBV5-6, with 9 bases matching TRBD2. From germline, CDR1 is SGHDT and CDR2 YYEEEE. CDR3 size: 16 residues. J lost 2 bases, V lost 3 bases, and 7 bases had no gene match. The CDR3 here is CASSWGLAADTDTQYF. The CDR3 DNA reads as TGTGCCAGCAGCTGGGGACTAGCAGCTGACACAGATACGCAGTATTTT.

This chain joins TRBV30 and TRBJ1-2; tentative D call: TRBD1 (5 bases). V lost 3 bases and J lost 4, with 12 bases in between. The CDR3 is 13 amino acids. Germline-derived CDR1 and CDR2 are GTSNPN and SVGIG (reference sequence). The CDR3 reads CAWSQVRAYGYTF. As DNA, the CDR3 is TGTGCCTGGAGCCAGGTCAGGGCCTATGGCTACACCTTC.

The chain has TRBV9 and TRBJ2-3, with 12 bases fitting TRBD2. Germline CDR1 and CDR2: SGDLS and YYNGEE. V was clipped by 0 bases and J by 4 bases; unmatched bases: 12. The CDR3 spans 19 residues. This CDR3 reads CASSVAGLAGIGPADTQYF. As DNA, the CDR3 is TGTGCCAGCAGCGTAGCGGGACTAGCGGGTATAGGCCCGGCAGATACGCAGTATTTT.

The V and J genes are TRBV7-2 and TRBJ2-2; 9 bases match TRBD2. The CDR3 has 15 amino acids. V lost 1 base to trimming and J lost 5 bases; unmatched junction nucleotides: 2. Germline V gene data show CDR1 as SGHTA and CDR2 as FQGNSA. CDR3 sequence reads: CASSLEAGGTGELFF. As DNA, the CDR3 is TGTGCCAGCAGCTTAGAAGCGGGGGGTACCGGGGAGCTGTTTTTT.